What follows are 23 T cell receptor beta chains derived from one specimen sequenced in a study of regulatory T cells in long-lasting Graves disease. Building the TCR beta libraries relied on iRepertoire HTBI primers, and CDR3 regions underwent Arm-PCR. TCRdb redid the calling of the multiplex PCR reads with MiXCR, one entry per CDR3 protein. The sample carries hundreds of thousands of distinct CDR3 sequences, about 16% recorded once. The time point here: newly diagnosed GD, antithyroid drugs for less than 3 months. Following extraction of RNA from PBMCs, that RNA was used to make the TCR library. A further study also used this sample, focusing on T cells in Graves' hyperthyroidism and ophthalmopathy.

This specimen consisted of peripheral blood mononuclear cells (PBMCs), obtained at new diagnosis, from a patient treated with antithyroid drugs. The receptors were sampled from a man between 18 and 29 years old with Graves disease.

As for this clonotype: A much larger clone lies a single base off, so this may be a read error. The J gene is TRBJ1-5, the V gene TRBV28, with D possibly TRBD1 on 5 matching bases. Trimming pared 6 bases from V and 6 bases from J, leaving 9 bases between. The CDR3 is 12 residues long. In germline, CDR1 is MDHEN, CDR2 SYDVKM. This chain's CDR3 is CASRGGTQPQHF. The CDR3, as DNA: TGTGCCAGCAGGGGGGGGACTCAGCCCCAGCATTTT.

The chain recombines TRBV25-1 with TRBJ1-2; the D is unclear. V was trimmed by 1 base and J by 4 bases, leaving 10 bases between them. CDR1 and CDR2 (germline): MGHDK, SYGVNS. This CDR3 has 14 amino acids. The DNA for the CDR3 is TGTGCCAGCAGTGAATCTGAGCGGAGCTATGGCTACACCTTC. Its translation: CASSESERSYGYTF.

In this sample, this clonotype turned up many times. The chain has TRBV6-1 and TRBJ1-3; no firm D call. V lost 1 base, J lost 5 bases, and 9 bases lay in between. The CDR3 runs 14 residues. Germline loops: CDR1 MNHNS, CDR2 SASEGT. CDR3 sequence reads: CASSEVRVRNTIYF. The CDR3 nucleotides read TGTGCCAGCAGTGAAGTGAGGGTCAGAAACACCATATATTTT.

The chain uses TRBV27 and TRBJ2-7; D is ambiguous. Trimming pared 7 bases from V and 7 bases from J, leaving 23 bases between. The germline gives CDR1 MNHEY, CDR2 SMNVEV (reference sequence). This CDR3 spans 15 amino acids. The CDR3 bases are TGTGCCAGCAACGTCGCGCGGCACGGTTCTGGGGAGCAGTACTTC. It is translated as CASNVARHGSGEQYF.

This clonotype appeared many times. This rearrangement joins TRBV7-9 to TRBJ1-1; tentative D call: TRBD1 (5 bases). This CDR3 has 13 amino acids. Trimming took 0 bases from V and 3 from J, leaving 5 bases between them. Looked up from germline, CDR1 is SEHNR and CDR2 is FQNEAQ (reference sequence). The CDR3 bases are TGTGCCAGCAGCTTAGCAGGGGACACTGAAGCTTTCTTT. This sequence encodes CASSLAGDTEAFF. The complete variable domain, with remaining parts taken from reference TRBV7-9 and TRBJ1-1, reads DTGVSQNPRHKITKRGQNVTFRCDPISEHNRLYWYRQTLGQGPEFLTYFQNEAQLEKSRLLSDRFSAERPKGSFSTLEIQRTEQGDSAMYLCASSLAGDTEAFFGQGTRLTVV.

This clonotype was seen at least ten times. The chain joins TRBV30 to TRBJ2-7; 7 nucleotides line up with TRBD2. Trimming cost V 4 bases and J 6 bases; bases outside gene matches: 12. Per germline, CDR1 GTSNPN and CDR2 SVGIG (reference sequence). The CDR3 spans 14 residues. CDR3 in amino acids: CAWNEAGAFGEQYF. In nucleotides, the CDR3 is TGTGCCTGGAATGAGGCGGGAGCCTTCGGCGAGCAGTACTTC.

This rearrangement joins TRBV5-4 to TRBJ1-3, with no clear D. V lost 0 bases and J 0 bases, leaving 7 bases between the germline ends. Per the germline V gene, CDR1 is SGHNT and CDR2 is YYREEE (reference sequence). The CDR3 is 15 amino acids. This CDR3 is CASSLGPASGNTIYF. CDR3 DNA: TGTGCCAGCAGCTTGGGGCCAGCCTCTGGAAACACCATATATTTT.

In this sample, this clonotype turned up a few times. At one end the junction does not follow the germline gene, possibly because of a read error. The J gene is TRBJ2-5, the V gene TRBV27, with 8 bases fitting TRBD1. There are 17 residues in the CDR3. CDR1 and CDR2 from the germline V gene are MNHEY and SMNVEV (reference sequence). CDR3 nucleotide sequence: TGTGCCGGCAGTTTATTACCCAGCAGGGGGCGCGTACAGACCCAGTACTTC. Residues: CAGSLLPSRGRVQTQYF.

This clonotype occurred a few times. The genes are TRBV28 and TRBJ1-3; D is unclear. CDR1 is MDHEN and CDR2 is SYDVKM in the germline V gene. This CDR3 region has 14 residues. The V end was cut by 6 bases, the J end by 4 bases, with 13 bases between. The CDR3 reads CASSSLGHGNTIYF. The DNA for the CDR3 is TGTGCCAGCAGCAGCTTGGGCCACGGAAACACCATATATTTT.

This clonotype occurred many times. The gene calls are TRBV20-1 and TRBJ2-3; TRBD2 might be the D (5 bases). Germline-derived CDR1 and CDR2 are DFQATT and SNEGSKA (reference sequence). CDR3 length: 16 amino acids. Trimming stripped 3 bases from V and 2 bases from J, with 18 bases between. The CDR3 region has the DNA TGCAGTGCTAGGGATGGGATGGGGAGAGACACAGATACGCAGTATTTT. Its protein product is CSARDGMGRDTDTQYF.

This clonotype has just a few counts. This sequence joins TRBV6-1 and TRBJ2-3; 9 bases line up with TRBD1. V lost 5 bases to trimming and J lost 6 bases; unmatched junction nucleotides: 9. The CDR3 runs to 15 residues. Germline V CDR1 and CDR2: MNHNS, SASEGT. CDR3 amino acids: CASSLRTGDRDTQYF. DNA for the CDR3: TGTGCCAGCAGTCTCCGGACAGGGGATCGGGATACGCAGTATTTT.

In this sample, this clonotype turned up a few times. This chain uses TRBV2 with TRBJ2-1, with 8 bases lining up with TRBD2. J was trimmed by 6 bases and V by 7 bases; bases with no gene match: 11. Germline V gene sequence: CDR1 SNHLY, CDR2 FYNNEI. The CDR3 is 15 residues long. Here the CDR3 reads CASKFSGSWGNEQFF. The CDR3 coding sequence is TGTGCCAGCAAGTTCAGCGGGAGTTGGGGCAATGAGCAGTTCTTC. Filled out from reference TRBV2 and TRBJ2-1, the complete variable domain reads EPEVTQTPSHQVTQMGQEVILRCVPISNHLYFYWYRQILGQKVEFLVSFYNNEISEKSEIFDDQFSVERPDGSNFTLKIRSTKLEDSAMYFCASKFSGSWGNEQFFGPGTRLTVL.

This clonotype was seen at least ten times. The rearrangement uses TRBV28 and TRBJ1-2, with D maybe TRBD1 (5 bases). The CDR3 is 13 amino acids. V shed 6 bases and J shed 4 bases, with 12 bases lying between them. Germline-derived CDR1 and CDR2 are MDHEN and SYDVKM. This CDR3 is CASRNDGGYGYTF. CDR3 coding DNA: TGTGCCAGCAGAAACGACGGGGGCTATGGCTACACCTTC.

The chain uses TRBV20-1 and TRBJ2-7, with TRBD1 identical over 9 bases. Unmatched junction bases numbered 4, after V lost 6 bases and J lost 1 base. The CDR3 consists of 13 residues. Germline V gives CDR1 DFQATT, CDR2 SNEGSKA (reference sequence). In DNA form, the CDR3 reads TGCAGTGCGAGACAGGGGGGATCCTACGAGCAGTACTTC. Translated, it gives CSARQGGSYEQYF.

Ten or more counts support this clonotype. The V call is TRBV18, the J call TRBJ2-5; D not certain. Germline V CDR1 and CDR2: KGHSH, LQKENI. V lost 1 base and J lost 3, with 6 bases in between. The CDR3 has 13 amino acids. This CDR3 reads CASSPQTEETQYF. CDR3 DNA: TGTGCCAGCTCACCACAGACTGAAGAGACCCAGTACTTC.

This clonotype was seen ten or more times. The chain is built from TRBV2 and TRBJ1-4; 7 bases fit TRBD1. Germline V gene sequence: CDR1 SNHLY, CDR2 FYNNEI. V was clipped by 6 bases and J by 3 bases; unmatched bases: 13. This CDR3 spans 17 amino acids. The CDR3 spells CASSRTGAVSANEKLFF. CDR3 DNA: TGTGCCAGCAGCCGTACAGGGGCGGTTTCCGCTAATGAAAAACTGTTTTTT.

For this clonotype: A clone one base away is much larger, so this may be a read error. The chain uses TRBV11-2 and TRBJ2-1, with TRBD1 matching 9 bases. This CDR3 comprises 17 residues. The germline V gene has CDR1 SGHAT and CDR2 FQNNGV. The CDR3 DNA follows: TGTGCCAGCAGCTTTAGCCCAGGACAGGGGACCTACAATGAGCGGTTCTTC. The encoded protein is CASSFSPGQGTYNERFF. The full variable domain, its missing parts supplied by reference TRBV11-2 and TRBJ2-1, is EAGVAQSPRYKIIEKRQSVAFWCNPISGHATLYWYQQILGQGPKLLIQFQNNGVVDDSQLPKDRFSAERLKGVDSTLKIQPAKLEDSAVYLCASSFSPGQGTYNERFFGPGTRLTVL.

This clonotype was detected ten times or more. The chain carries TRBV20-1 and TRBJ1-2, with D unresolved. Looked up from germline, CDR1 is DFQATT and CDR2 is SNEGSKA (reference sequence). This CDR3 has 14 residues. The ends were cut back, 0 bases at V and 4 bases at J, with 12 bases in the middle. The CDR3 sequence is CSARETGGGYGYTF. The CDR3, as DNA: TGCAGTGCTAGAGAGACGGGCGGCGGCTATGGCTACACCTTC.

On this clonotype itself: One end of the junction fails to match germline, which may point to a read error. The V gene is TRBV20-1, the J gene TRBJ2-7; no definite D call. Germline CDR1 is DFQATT and CDR2 is SNEGSKA (reference sequence). The CDR3 is 13 residues long. CDR3 loop: CSARGNSSYEQHF. The DNA for the CDR3 is TGCAGTGCTAGAGGTAACTCGTCCTACGAGCAGCACTTC.

As regards this clonotype: Given a much more abundant clone one base away, this may be a read error. The genes are TRBV11-1 and TRBJ2-1, with D perhaps matching TRBD1 (6 bases). Germline CDR1 and CDR2: SGHAT and FQDESV (reference sequence). The CDR3 runs to 12 residues. Here the CDR3 DNA reads TGTGCCAGCAGACAGGGTTACAATGAGCAGCTCTTC. Protein sequence: CASRQGYNEQLF.

This chain links TRBV20-1 with TRBJ2-1; perhaps TRBD2 as D (6 bases). This CDR3 is 12 amino acids long. Looked up from germline, CDR1 is DFQATT and CDR2 is SNEGSKA (reference sequence). V lost 7 bases to trimming and J lost 7 bases, with 14 bases between them. Written as DNA, the CDR3 is TGCAGTGGGGGGACTCAAAAAAATGAGCAGTTCTTC. It encodes CSGGTQKNEQFF.

This clonotype was seen a handful of times. The rearrangement uses TRBV4-1 and TRBJ2-3, with 7 nucleotides matching TRBD1. CDR1 MGHRA and CDR2 YSYEKL come from the germline V gene. J gave up 5 bases and V 4 bases, and 6 bases lay outside the gene matches. This CDR3 contains 14 residues. CDR3 coding DNA: TGCGCCAGCAGCCCGGGACAGTCCGGAGATACGCAGTATTTT. It codes for CASSPGQSGDTQYF.

This clonotype was seen at least ten times. The chain uses TRBV12-3 or TRBV12-4 and TRBJ2-6, with D hard to call. V dropped 3 bases and J dropped 1 base, with 7 bases sitting between them. This CDR3 has 15 residues. The CDR3 DNA sequence: TGTGCCAGCAGTTTTGGGGAATCTGGGGCCAACGTCCTGACTTTC. This encodes CASSFGESGANVLTF.